This is a list of T cell receptor beta chains from one sample in a study of T cells in tumors after PD-1 blockade. Assay: immunoSEQ multiplex PCR; the TCRdb copy retains only in-frame clones and omits some. The sample holds around 60,000 clones, around four fifths seen once. The starting material was PBMCs, obtained before anti-PD-1 treatment. Receptors originate from a human donor with basal cell carcinoma. Each CDR3 is given with its conserved first and last residue. The D gene is left open where the match is weak. A row's size may be missing; if present it is once, few, many or a size class.

V	size	D	J	DNA	CDR3
TRBV7-8	NA	TRBD2	TRBJ2-5	TGTGCCAGCAGCTTATCTGCTAGCGGGGCCTTGGGAGAGACCCAGTACTTC	CASSLSASGALGETQYF
TRBV6-5	NA	NA	TRBJ1-5	TGTGCCAGCAGCCCGGACGGAAAGAGCAATCAGCCCCAGCATTTT	CASSPDGKSNQPQHF
TRBV30	few	NA	TRBJ1-5	TGTGCCTGGAGTGTAATTAGCCGAAATCAGCCCCAGCATTTT	CAWSVISRNQPQHF
TRBV30	NA	NA	TRBJ2-7	TGTGCCATCCGGGACAACTACGAGCAGTACTTC	CAIRDNYEQYF
TRBV12-3/TRBV12-4	few	TRBD1	TRBJ1-2	TGTGCCAGCAAAGGACAGGGAGGCTATGGCTACACCTTC	CASKGQGGYGYTF
TRBV9	NA	TRBD1	TRBJ2-5	TGTGCCAGCAGCACGGGACAGGGGGACACGGAGACCCAGTACTTC	CASSTGQGDTETQYF
TRBV5-5	NA	TRBD1	TRBJ2-2	TGTGCCAGCAGCTCTATCTACCGGGACAGGGTTAACACCGGGGAGCTGTTTTTT	CASSSIYRDRVNTGELFF
TRBV7-9	few	NA	TRBJ1-4	TGTGCCAGCAGCTTAAGTCGGGCAACTAATGAAAAACTGTTTTTT	CASSLSRATNEKLFF
TRBV13	NA	NA	TRBJ2-5	TGTGCCAGCAGCTTAGGCAGCGGACAAGAGACCCAGTACTTC	CASSLGSGQETQYF
TRBV2	few	NA	TRBJ1-1	TGTGCCAGCAGTGATAAACAGGTCGACACTGAAGCTTTCTTT	CASSDKQVDTEAFF